This T cell receptor beta chain was sequenced for a study of blood T cells in healthy people across ages. Findings and limits, study-wide: Any changes in expanded clonotypes were possibly confounded, as donor CMV status remained unknown.

For the second PCR, which ran for 7 to 11 cycles, a sample-barcoded 5' primer and a J-beta primer mix were used. TCRdb used MiXCR to reprocess the 5' RACE reads, holding one entry per CDR3 protein. The sample holds 870,000 or so distinct CDR3 sequences, 29% seen once. The germline V gene has CDR1 MNHNY and CDR2 SVGAGI (reference sequence). This CDR3 comprises 14 residues. A note on this clonotype: Its antigen is undetermined. This may come from a read error, since a much larger clone is one base off.

J is TRBJ2-7 and V is TRBV6-6; 10 nucleotides agree with TRBD2. This clonotype originated in a woman aged 80 or older in good health. The sample comprised blood. CDR3 in DNA: TGTGCCAACAGTTTCCTAGCGGGGGACTACGAGCAGTACTTC. Amino acid sequence: CANSFLAGDYEQYF.